Here is one T cell receptor beta chain with its context. Its antigen is not known. The record originates from a study of CD8 T cells in Susac syndrome. Study observations and caveats: As acknowledged by the study, its TCR sequencing and HLA analysis included a relatively small number of individuals.

With random hexamers, reverse transcription was performed on roughly 0.45 to 1 ug of RNA. Each CDR3 protein is one row after TCRdb ran MiXCR on the immunoSEQ multiplex PCR reads. The sample holds around 280,000 distinct CDR3 sequences, about 85% seen once. V was pared by 1 base and J by 10 bases, with 11 bases of the junction left unmatched. Germline V CDR1 and CDR2: SGHTA, FQGNSA. This CDR3 is built from 16 residues. The multiple sclerosis controls were treatment-naive patients with relapsing-remitting disease that was stable or active. In contrast to the negatively isolated CD8+ and CD4+ T cells, TEMRA cells were FACS-enriched.

Sequencing was done on a sample of CD8+ T cells from PBMCs. V gene TRBV7-2 combines with J gene TRBJ2-1; TRBD2 aligns across 9 bases. The receptor's source is a human donor with multiple sclerosis. This CDR3 reads CASSLDVAGVSREQFF. CDR3 in DNA: TGTGCCAGCAGCTTAGATGTAGCGGGAGTCTCAAGAGAGCAGTTCTTC.